This T cell receptor beta chain was profiled in a study of Ad26.COV2.S vaccination and SARS-CoV-2 variants. Findings of the study overall: In TCR breadth and depth analyses, total T cell responses may have been underestimated. The authors reported substantial breadth in spike-specific CD8+ and CD4+ T cell responses after vaccination. Compared with placebo recipients, vaccine recipients had higher spike-specific TCR breadth.

In the case of this clone: The antigen is unknown.

Assay: immunoSEQ multiplex PCR; the TCRdb copy retains only in-frame clones and omits some. The repertoire consists of over 400,000 clones, with 75% to 90% occurring once and the leading ten covering roughly 2.5%. CDR1 is SGHNT, CDR2 YYREEE, per germline (reference sequence). CDR3 length: 16 residues. V was shortened by 1 base and J by 6 bases, with 18 bases between the two germline ends. As to treatment: some 20 received Ad26.COV2.S at low or high dose, single or two shots; about 5 received placebo; per-sample allocation not given. Sampling was done on day 63 after the first vaccine or placebo injection.

This TCR came from a person aged 18-65 years who received the Ad26.COV2.S COVID-19 vaccine or a placebo. Specimen: peripheral blood, collected in a trial of Ad26.COV2.S vaccine versus placebo. The gene calls are TRBV5-4 and TRBJ2-3; D not certain. The CDR3: CASSLISSDQSDTQYF. CDR3 coding DNA: TGTGCCAGCAGCTTGATATCGTCTGACCAGTCCGATACGCAGTATTTT.